This record looks at one TCR beta chain sequence and its context. Its antigen remains unknown. The data originate from a study of T cell responses to AZD1222 COVID-19 vaccine. General study results and limits: Increases in Spike-specific TCR breadth and depth were seen after two AZD1222 doses.

In germline, CDR1 is SGHNT, CDR2 YENEEA. The CDR3 has 13 residues. Trimming shortened V by 3 bases and J by 5 bases, and 8 bases separated the two germline ends. Profiled with immunoSEQ multiplex PCR; TCRdb holds only in-frame clones, not every one. The sample shows about 120,000 clones, roughly nine tenths of them seen only once. The clonotype was recovered from an adult in good health. This material consisted of peripheral blood, taken on day 0 of AZD1222 vaccination. This chain uses TRBV11-3 with TRBJ2-1; a possible D gene is TRBD2 (5 bases). CDR3 in DNA: TGTGCCAGCAGCTTGGAGGCAAACAATGAGCAGTTCTTC. It translates to CASSLEANNEQFF.